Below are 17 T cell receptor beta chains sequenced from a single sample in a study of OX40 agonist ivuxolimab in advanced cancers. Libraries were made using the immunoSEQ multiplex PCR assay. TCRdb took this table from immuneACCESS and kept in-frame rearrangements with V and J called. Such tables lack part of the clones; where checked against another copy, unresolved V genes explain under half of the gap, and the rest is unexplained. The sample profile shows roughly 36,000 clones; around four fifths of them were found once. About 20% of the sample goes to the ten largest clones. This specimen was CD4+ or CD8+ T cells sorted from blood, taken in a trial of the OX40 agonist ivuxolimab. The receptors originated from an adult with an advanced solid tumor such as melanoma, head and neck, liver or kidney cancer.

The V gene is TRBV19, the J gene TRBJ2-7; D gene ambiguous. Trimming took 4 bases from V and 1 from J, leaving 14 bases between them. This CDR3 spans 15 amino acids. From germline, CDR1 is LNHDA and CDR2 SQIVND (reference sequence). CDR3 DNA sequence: TGTGCCAGTAGTACTTCCAGAGGCGGTTCCTACGAGCAGTACTTC. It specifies CASSTSRGGSYEQYF.

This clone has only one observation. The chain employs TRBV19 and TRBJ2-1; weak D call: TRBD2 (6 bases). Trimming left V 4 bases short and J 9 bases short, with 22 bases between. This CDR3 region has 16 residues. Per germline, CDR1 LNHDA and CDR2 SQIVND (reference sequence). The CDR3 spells CASSTRGFTALIEQFF. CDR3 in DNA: TGTGCCAGTAGTACCCGGGGGTTTACCGCTCTTATTGAGCAGTTCTTC.

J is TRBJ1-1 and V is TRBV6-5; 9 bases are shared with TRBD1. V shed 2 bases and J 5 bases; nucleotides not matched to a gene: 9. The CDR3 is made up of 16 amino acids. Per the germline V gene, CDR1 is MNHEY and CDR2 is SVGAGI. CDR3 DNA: TGTGCCAGCAGTTACCCCCGACAGGGGGGAAGTACTGAAGCTTTCTTT. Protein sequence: CASSYPRQGGSTEAFF.

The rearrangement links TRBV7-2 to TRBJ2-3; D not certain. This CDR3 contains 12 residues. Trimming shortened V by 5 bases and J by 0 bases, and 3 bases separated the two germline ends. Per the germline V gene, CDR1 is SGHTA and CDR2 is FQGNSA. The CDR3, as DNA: TGTGCCAGCAGCAGAAGCACAGATACGCAGTATTTT. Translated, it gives CASSRSTDTQYF.

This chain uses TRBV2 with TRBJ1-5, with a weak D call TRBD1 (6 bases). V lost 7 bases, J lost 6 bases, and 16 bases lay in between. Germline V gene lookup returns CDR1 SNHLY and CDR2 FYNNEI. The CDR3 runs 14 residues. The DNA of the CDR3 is TGTGCCAGCACCGGGACACTTCGGGGTCAGCCCCAGCATTTT. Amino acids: CASTGTLRGQPQHF.

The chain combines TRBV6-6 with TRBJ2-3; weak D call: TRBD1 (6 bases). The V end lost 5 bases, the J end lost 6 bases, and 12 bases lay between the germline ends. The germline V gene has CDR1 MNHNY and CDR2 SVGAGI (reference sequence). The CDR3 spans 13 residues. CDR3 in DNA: TGTGCCAGCAGTCCAGGGGCCGGGGATACGCAGTATTTT. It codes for CASSPGAGDTQYF.

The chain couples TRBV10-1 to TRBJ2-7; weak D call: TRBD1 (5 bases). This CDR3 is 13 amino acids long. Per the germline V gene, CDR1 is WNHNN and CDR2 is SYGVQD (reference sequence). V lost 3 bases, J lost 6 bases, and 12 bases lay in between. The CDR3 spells CASSEVAGLEQYF. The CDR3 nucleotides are TGCGCCAGCAGTGAAGTAGCAGGGCTCGAGCAGTACTTC.

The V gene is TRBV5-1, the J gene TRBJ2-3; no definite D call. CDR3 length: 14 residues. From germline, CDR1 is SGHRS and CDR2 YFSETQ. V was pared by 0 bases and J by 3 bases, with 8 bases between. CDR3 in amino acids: CASSLEGRTDTQYF. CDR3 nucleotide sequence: TGCGCCAGCAGCTTGGAGGGTCGAACAGATACGCAGTATTTT.

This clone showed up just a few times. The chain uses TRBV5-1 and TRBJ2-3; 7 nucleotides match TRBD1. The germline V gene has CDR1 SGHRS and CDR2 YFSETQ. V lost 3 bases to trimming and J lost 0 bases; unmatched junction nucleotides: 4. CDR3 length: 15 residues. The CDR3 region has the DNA TGCGCCAGCAGCTGGCAGGGGGTAAGCACAGATACGCAGTATTTT. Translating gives CASSWQGVSTDTQYF.

CDR3 sequence (DNA): TGTGCCAGCAGCTCGGGGGGAGACACTGAAGCTTTCTTT. It translates to CASSSGGDTEAFF. V is TRBV7-2 and J is TRBJ1-1, with a possible D match to TRBD1 (5 bases). The CDR3 is 13 residues long. V was shortened by 4 bases and J by 3 bases, with 9 bases between the two germline ends. Germline loops: CDR1 SGHTA, CDR2 FQGNSA.

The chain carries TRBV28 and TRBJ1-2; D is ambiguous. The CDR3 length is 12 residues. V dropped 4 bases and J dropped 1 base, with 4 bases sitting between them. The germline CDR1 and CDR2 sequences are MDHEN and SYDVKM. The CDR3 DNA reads TGTGCCAGCAGTTACAGTAACTATGGCTACACCTTC. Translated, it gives CASSYSNYGYTF.

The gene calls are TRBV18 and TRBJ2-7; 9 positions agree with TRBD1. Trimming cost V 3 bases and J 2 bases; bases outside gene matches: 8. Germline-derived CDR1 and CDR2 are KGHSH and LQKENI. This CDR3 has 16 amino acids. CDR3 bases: TGTGCCAGCTCACCCCAGGGACAGGGAGGTCCCTACGAGCAGTACTTC. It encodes CASSPQGQGGPYEQYF. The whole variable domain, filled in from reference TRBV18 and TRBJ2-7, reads NAGVMQNPRHLVRRRGQEARLRCSPMKGHSHVYWYRQLPEEGLKFMVYLQKENIIDESGMPKERFSAEFPKEGPSILRIQQVVRGDSAAYFCASSPQGQGGPYEQYFGPGTRLTVT.

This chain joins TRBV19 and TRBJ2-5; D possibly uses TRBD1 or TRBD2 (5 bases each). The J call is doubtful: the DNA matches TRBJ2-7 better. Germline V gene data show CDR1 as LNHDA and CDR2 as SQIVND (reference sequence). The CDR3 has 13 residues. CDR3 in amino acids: CASSILGDDEQYF. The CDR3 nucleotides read TGTGCCAGTAGTATTCTGGGGGATGACGAGCAGTACTTC.

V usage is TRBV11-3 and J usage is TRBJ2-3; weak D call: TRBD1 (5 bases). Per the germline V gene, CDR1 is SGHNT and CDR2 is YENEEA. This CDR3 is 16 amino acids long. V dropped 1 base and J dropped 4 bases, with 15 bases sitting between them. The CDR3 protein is CASSLGWGPMADTQYF. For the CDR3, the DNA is TGTGCCAGCAGCTTAGGCTGGGGCCCAATGGCAGATACGCAGTATTTT. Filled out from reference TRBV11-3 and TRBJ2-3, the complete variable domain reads EAGVVQSPRYKIIEKKQPVAFWCNPISGHNTLYWYLQNLGQGPELLIRYENEEAVDDSQLPKDRFSAERLKGVDSTLKIQPAELGDSAVYLCASSLGWGPMADTQYFGPGTRLTVL.

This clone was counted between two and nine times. In DNA form, the CDR3 reads TGTGCCATCAGTGATACAGGTGGGGGGAGGCCTGAGTCCTACACCTTC. Translated: CAISDTGGGRPESYTF. The chain employs TRBV10-3 and TRBJ1-2, with D perhaps TRBD1 (5 bases). Trimming shortened V by 3 bases and J by 10 bases, and 24 bases separated the two germline ends. The CDR3 length is 16 residues. The germline gives CDR1 ENHRY, CDR2 SYGVKD.

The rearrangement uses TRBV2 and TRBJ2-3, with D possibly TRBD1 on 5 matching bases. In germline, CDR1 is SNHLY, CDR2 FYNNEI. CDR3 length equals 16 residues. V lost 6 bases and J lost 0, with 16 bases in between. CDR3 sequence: CASRIRGQTSTDTQYF. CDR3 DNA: TGTGCCAGCAGGATCCGCGGACAAACCAGCACAGATACGCAGTATTTT.

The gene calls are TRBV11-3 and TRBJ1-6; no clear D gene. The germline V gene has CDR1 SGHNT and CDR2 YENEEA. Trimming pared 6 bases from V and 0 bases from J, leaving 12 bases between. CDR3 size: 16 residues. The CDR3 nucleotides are TGTGCCAGCAGAGGTAGGGTAAGCTCCTATAATTCACCCCTCCACTTT. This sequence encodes CASRGRVSSYNSPLHF.